The 32 T cell receptor beta chains presented below share a single source sample, sequenced in a study of blood T cell repertoires in COVID-19. Clones were sequenced by immunoSEQ multiplex PCR, and TCRdb holds only the in-frame ones, with some missing. The sample carries approximately 240,000 clones, around 85% recorded once. Sequencing was done on a sample of peripheral blood. The receptors originated from a woman aged 60-75 years with active or convalescent COVID-19.

The chain joins TRBV18 to TRBJ1-5, with TRBD1 matching over 8 bases. The V segment lost 3 bases and the J segment 8 bases; nucleotides outside the gene matches: 9. From germline, CDR1 is KGHSH and CDR2 LQKENI. The length of the CDR3 is 15 residues. This CDR3 is CASSPLGTGGEPQHF. The CDR3 DNA is TGTGCCAGCTCACCTCTTGGGACAGGTGGGGAGCCCCAGCATTTT.

As DNA, the CDR3 is TGTGCCAGCAGCTTAGGCGGGTCTAGCACAGATACGCAGTATTTT. Translating it yields CASSLGGSSTDTQYF. This chain connects TRBV13 to TRBJ2-3, with D uncertain. The CDR3 consists of 15 residues. CDR1 and CDR2 from the germline V gene are PRHDT and FYEKMQ (reference sequence). The V gene lost 0 bases and the J gene lost 0 bases, with 7 bases spanning the gap.

This sequence joins TRBV4-1 and TRBJ2-3, with 12 bases fitting TRBD2. This CDR3 contains 19 residues. Germline loops: CDR1 MGHRA, CDR2 YSYEKL. Trimming at V came to 0 bases and at J to 4 bases, leaving 11 bases not matched to a gene. For the CDR3, the DNA is TGCGCCAGCAGCCAAGATTTAAGGGTTTCTAGCGGGGGGGCAGATACGCAGTATTTT. It encodes CASSQDLRVSSGGADTQYF.

The rearrangement uses TRBV7-2 and TRBJ2-1; 12 bases fit TRBD2. The CDR3 totals 17 residues. CDR1 is SGHTA and CDR2 is FQGNSA in the germline V gene. The trim removed 8 bases at V and 3 bases at J, leaving 11 bases unmatched. The CDR3 sequence: CASGSSGRANYYNEQFF. The CDR3 bases are TGTGCCAGCGGATCTAGCGGGAGGGCCAACTACTACAATGAGCAGTTCTTC.

In its sample, this clone was seen once. This rearrangement joins TRBV4-2 to TRBJ2-3; 8 bases agree with TRBD2. This CDR3 comprises 18 residues. V was clipped by 3 bases and J by 0 bases; unmatched bases: 11. Germline V gene lookup returns CDR1 LGHNA and CDR2 YNFKEQ. CDR3 sequence (DNA): TGTGCCAGCAGCCAGATGCAACAGACTAGCGCTAGCACAGATACGCAGTATTTT. Its translation: CASSQMQQTSASTDTQYF.

The chain is built from TRBV9 and TRBJ2-7, with TRBD2 matching over 7 bases. V trimming: 4 bases; J trimming: 0 bases; junction bases outside the gene matches: 7. Germline CDR1 reads SGDLS; CDR2 reads YYNGEE. The CDR3 totals 15 residues. CDR3 sequence: CASSPRGEASYEQYF. As DNA, the CDR3 is TGTGCCAGCAGCCCCCGGGGGGAAGCCTCCTACGAGCAGTACTTC.

Turning to this clone: Other nucleotide sequences from this sample produce the same CDR3. The V and J genes are TRBV19 and TRBJ1-1; D perhaps matches TRBD1 (5 bases). Germline CDR1 reads LNHDA; CDR2 reads SQIVND (reference sequence). V was pared by 5 bases and J by 0 bases, with 10 bases between. The CDR3 has 14 amino acids. The CDR3: CASSAGYMNTEAFF. DNA of the CDR3: TGTGCCAGTAGTGCAGGGTATATGAACACTGAAGCTTTCTTT.

This chain joins TRBV10-3 and TRBJ1-2; D might be TRBD1 (6 bases). CDR1 and CDR2 (germline): ENHRY, SYGVKD. The CDR3 runs to 13 residues. V gave up 6 bases and J gave up 3 bases, with 11 bases separating them. The CDR3: CAISRQDDYGYTF. For the CDR3, the DNA is TGTGCCATCAGCAGACAGGACGACTATGGCTACACCTTC.

The CDR3 reads CASTLSRLRGYTF. The CDR3 bases are TGTGCCAGCACCTTATCCAGGCTACGTGGCTACACCTTC. The chain couples TRBV12-3 or TRBV12-4 to TRBJ1-2; the D is unclear. This CDR3 has 13 residues. Trimming removed 7 bases at V and 7 bases at J, with 16 bases between.

V is TRBV7-9 and J is TRBJ1-5, with 9 bases fitting TRBD1. The CDR3 length is 15 residues. In germline, CDR1 is SEHNR, CDR2 FQNEAQ (reference sequence). The V and J ends lost 5 bases and 1 base, in that order; junction bases with no gene match: 3. The CDR3 here is CASSADRGSNQPQHF. The DNA for the CDR3 is TGTGCCAGCAGCGCGGACAGGGGCAGCAATCAGCCCCAGCATTTT.

This clone has only a few counts. The DNA for the CDR3 is TGCGCCAGCAGTGAGCCGGGGATGGGAGAAGCTTTCTTT. Protein sequence: CASSEPGMGEAFF. The chain employs TRBV10-1 and TRBJ1-1; no reliable D call. V dropped 2 bases and J dropped 8 bases, with 12 bases sitting between them. The CDR3 sequence is 13 residues long. Germline CDR1 reads WNHNN; CDR2 reads SYGVQD (reference sequence).

The rearrangement joins TRBV20-1 to TRBJ2-7, with a tentative D call TRBD1 (5 bases). The V and J ends lost 3 bases and 7 bases respectively, with 13 bases between them. The CDR3 is 12 residues long. In germline, CDR1 is DFQATT, CDR2 SNEGSKA (reference sequence). CDR3 bases: TGCAGTGCTAGTCAGGGTCCTGGAGAGCAGTACTTC. Protein sequence: CSASQGPGEQYF.

As concerns this clone: Other DNA sequences in this sample translate to the same CDR3. The V gene is TRBV7-8, the J gene TRBJ2-3; the match to TRBD2 covers 12 bases. Germline V gives CDR1 SGHVS, CDR2 FQNEAQ. The CDR3 contains 16 residues. V was pared by 1 base and J by 3 bases, with 2 bases of the junction left unmatched. CDR3 DNA: TGTGCCAGCAGCTTAGGTCTAGCGGGAGGGACAGATACGCAGTATTTT. It specifies CASSLGLAGGTDTQYF.

This chain connects TRBV28 to TRBJ1-5; 9 positions agree with TRBD1. This CDR3 has 14 amino acids. Per the germline V gene, CDR1 is MDHEN and CDR2 is SYDVKM. After removal of 6 bases from V and 5 bases from J, the junction contained 5 bases not matched to a gene. The CDR3 coding sequence is TGTGCCAGCAGCCCCGGACAGGGGTATCAGCCCCAGCATTTT. Encoded protein: CASSPGQGYQPQHF.

The count of this clone is one. V and J are TRBV27 and TRBJ1-2, with 7 bases matching TRBD1. The CDR3 loop spans 13 amino acids. V gave up 6 bases and J gave up 4 bases; unmatched junction bases: 5. Per the germline V gene, CDR1 is MNHEY and CDR2 is SMNVEV (reference sequence). CDR3 sequence (DNA): TGTGCCAGCAGATTGACAGGGAGCTATGGCTACACCTTC. Its translation: CASRLTGSYGYTF.

J is TRBJ1-1 and V is TRBV21-1; whether TRBD1, the table's D call, matches the DNA was not checked. TRBV21-1 is a documented pseudogene. CDR3 length equals 12 residues. CDR3 sequence reads: CASIRGATEAFF. In DNA, the CDR3 is TGTGCCAGCATCAGGGGGGCCACTGAAGCTTTCTTT.

J is TRBJ2-2 and V is TRBV5-1; 10 nucleotides agree with TRBD2. Trimming at V came to 3 bases and at J to 6 bases, leaving 11 bases not matched to a gene. The CDR3 sequence is 17 residues long. CDR1 and CDR2 (germline): SGHRS, YFSETQ. In nucleotides, the CDR3 is TGCGCCAGCAGCTCGATCCCTAGCGGGAGTAGCCCCGGGGAGCTGTTTTTT. Translating it yields CASSSIPSGSSPGELFF.

The V and J genes are TRBV27 and TRBJ2-1, with TRBD2 matching over 9 bases. The V segment lost 6 bases and the J segment 4 bases; nucleotides outside the gene matches: 28. CDR1 and CDR2 from the germline V gene are MNHEY and SMNVEV (reference sequence). This CDR3 is built from 22 residues. The CDR3 DNA follows: TGTGCCAGCAGCCGCGGGGCCGTTGGGGGGAGCTTATGGCGGGAGGGTTACAATGAGCAGTTCTTC. Translated, it gives CASSRGAVGGSLWREGYNEQFF.

The table lists this clone with a count of one. V is TRBV11-3 and J is TRBJ2-2; perhaps TRBD2 as D (6 bases). The germline CDR1 and CDR2 sequences are SGHNT and YENEEA. This CDR3 has 17 amino acids. V was trimmed by 4 bases and J by 3 bases, leaving 18 bases between them. The CDR3 DNA is TGTGCCAGCAGCTCAACCCGGGGCCCGGGAGACACCGGGGAGCTGTTTTTT. Protein sequence: CASSSTRGPGDTGELFF.

V gene TRBV19 combines with J gene TRBJ1-6; tentatively, D is TRBD1 (6 bases). The CDR3 contains 16 residues. The V end was cut by 5 bases, the J end by 7 bases, with 18 bases between. Germline V gene sequence: CDR1 LNHDA, CDR2 SQIVND (reference sequence). CDR3 DNA: TGTGCCAGTAGTCGGACCCTGGACAGTGTGAATTCACCCCTCCACTTT. Translation gives CASSRTLDSVNSPLHF.

This chain connects TRBV4-2 to TRBJ1-2; no definite D call. Germline loops: CDR1 LGHNA, CDR2 YNFKEQ. This CDR3 has 14 residues. The V end lost 4 bases, the J end lost 4 bases, and 13 bases lay between the germline ends. The CDR3 coding sequence is TGTGCCAGCAGCCGGGAGGCTGTGACCTATGGCTACACCTTC. It specifies CASSREAVTYGYTF.

V and J are TRBV4-2 and TRBJ1-2; TRBD1 is a possible D gene (6 bases). The CDR3 is made up of 16 amino acids. V gave up 1 base and J gave up 4 bases, with 16 bases separating them. Germline values: CDR1 LGHNA, CDR2 YNFKEQ. CDR3 sequence: CASSQGLTGYTYGYTF. CDR3 sequence (DNA): TGTGCCAGCAGCCAAGGATTAACAGGGTATACCTATGGCTACACCTTC.

CDR3: CAISPGTSGGREQFF. CDR3 DNA: TGTGCCATCAGCCCCGGGACTAGCGGGGGCAGAGAGCAGTTCTTC. The J gene is TRBJ2-1, the V gene TRBV10-3, with 14 bases aligning to TRBD2. The V gene's germline CDR1 is ENHRY and CDR2 SYGVKD. The CDR3 is made up of 15 amino acids. After removal of 6 bases from V and 10 bases from J, the junction contained 8 bases not matched to a gene.

The chain has TRBV7-6 and TRBJ1-6; D perhaps matches TRBD1 (5 bases). Deletions cut 4 bases from V and 5 bases from J, with 9 bases between. Germline V gives CDR1 SGHVS, CDR2 FNYEAQ. The CDR3 runs 14 residues. This CDR3 reads CASSWGVDNSPLHF. The CDR3 DNA is TGTGCCAGCAGCTGGGGGGTCGATAATTCACCCCTCCACTTT.

The V and J genes are TRBV24-1 and TRBJ1-1; unclear D gene. Trimming took off 4 bases at V and 7 bases at J, with 12 bases between the two ends. The CDR3 has 13 amino acids. Germline CDR1 reads KGHDR; CDR2 reads SFDVKD. The CDR3 bases are TGTGCCACCAGTGAGGCGGGAACGGATGAAGCTTTCTTT. It translates to CATSEAGTDEAFF.

This chain links TRBV29-1 with TRBJ2-5, with 8 bases lining up with TRBD2. The CDR3 sequence is 18 residues long. V lost 7 bases and J lost 7; bases outside the gene matches: 26. The V gene's germline CDR1 is SQVTM and CDR2 ANQGSEA. CDR3 nucleotides: TGCAGCGCGGGGGGGGACCGGGACTTACCCTACCCTTCGGCGACCCAGTACTTC. Its translation is CSAGGDRDLPYPSATQYF.

Regarding this clone: The same CDR3 also results from other DNA sequences found in this sample. J is TRBJ2-5 and V is TRBV27; 12 bases are a match to TRBD2. J was trimmed by 2 bases and V by 3 bases; bases with no gene match: 1. CDR1 and CDR2 (germline): MNHEY, SMNVEV (reference sequence). CDR3 length: 15 residues. The CDR3 region is CASSFGLAGQETQYF. CDR3 nucleotides: TGTGCCAGCAGTTTCGGACTAGCGGGGCAAGAGACCCAGTACTTC.

DNA for the CDR3: TGTGCCAGTAGCCCCGTCATCCTAACAGTCGGTGAAAAACTGTTTTTT. This translates into CASSPVILTVGEKLFF. The J gene is TRBJ1-4, the V gene TRBV19, with D uncertain. The V gene lost 6 bases and the J gene lost 7 bases, with 21 bases spanning the gap. Germline CDR1 LNHDA, CDR2 SQIVND (reference sequence). The CDR3 length is 16 residues.

This chain connects TRBV7-9 to TRBJ1-6, with D possibly TRBD1 on 5 matching bases. The CDR3 is 14 residues long. Trimming removed 8 bases from V and 7 bases from J, with 15 bases in between. In germline, CDR1 is SEHNR, CDR2 FQNEAQ (reference sequence). The CDR3 region has the DNA TGTGCCAGCGGCGTGGCAGGGATGAATTCACCCCTCCACTTT. It is translated as CASGVAGMNSPLHF. The entire variable domain, with the rest obtained from reference TRBV7-9 and TRBJ1-6, is as follows: DTGVSQNPRHKITKRGQNVTFRCDPISEHNRLYWYRQTLGQGPEFLTYFQNEAQLEKSRLLSDRFSAERPKGSFSTLEIQRTEQGDSAMYLCASGVAGMNSPLHFGNGTRLTVT.

The V and J genes are TRBV19 and TRBJ1-4; possibly TRBD1 for D (5 bases). Germline loops: CDR1 LNHDA, CDR2 SQIVND (reference sequence). V was trimmed by 7 bases and J by 5 bases, leaving 11 bases between them. The CDR3 length is 13 residues. For the CDR3, the DNA is TGTGCCAGTAATACAGGCATGAATGAAAAACTGTTTTTT. Amino acids: CASNTGMNEKLFF.

CDR3 amino acids: CASSPDRKGRKLFF. The CDR3 DNA reads as TGTGCCAGCAGCCCAGATCGTAAGGGGCGGAAACTGTTTTTT. This chain connects TRBV7-9 to TRBJ1-4, with D tentatively TRBD1 (5 bases). Trimming cost V 5 bases and J 11 bases, with 18 bases left between them. Germline loops: CDR1 SEHNR, CDR2 FQNEAQ (reference sequence). The CDR3 is made up of 14 amino acids.

The chain has TRBV11-3 and TRBJ2-7; tentatively, D is TRBD1 (6 bases). Trimming cost V 1 base and J 6 bases, with 13 bases left between them. From germline, CDR1 is SGHNT and CDR2 YENEEA. The CDR3 spans 14 residues. As DNA, the CDR3 is TGTGCCAGCAGCTTAGCCAATGGACAGTTCGAGCAGTACTTC. Translated, it gives CASSLANGQFEQYF.